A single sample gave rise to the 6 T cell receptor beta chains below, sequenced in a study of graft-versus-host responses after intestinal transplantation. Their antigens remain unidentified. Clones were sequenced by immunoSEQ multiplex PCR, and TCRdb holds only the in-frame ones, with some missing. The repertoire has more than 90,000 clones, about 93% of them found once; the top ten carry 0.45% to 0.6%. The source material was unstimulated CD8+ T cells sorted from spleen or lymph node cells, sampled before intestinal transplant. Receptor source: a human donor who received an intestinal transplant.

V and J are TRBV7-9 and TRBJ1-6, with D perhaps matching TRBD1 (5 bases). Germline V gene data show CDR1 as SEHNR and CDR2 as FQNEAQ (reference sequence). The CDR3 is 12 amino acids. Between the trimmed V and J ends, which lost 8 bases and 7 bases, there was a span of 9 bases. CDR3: CASRRGNSPLHF. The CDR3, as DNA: TGTGCCAGCCGGCGGGGGAATTCACCCCTCCACTTT.

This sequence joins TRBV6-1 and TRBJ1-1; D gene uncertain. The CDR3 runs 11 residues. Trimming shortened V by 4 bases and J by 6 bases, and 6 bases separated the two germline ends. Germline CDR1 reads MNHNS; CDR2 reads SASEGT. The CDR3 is CASSAGAEAFF. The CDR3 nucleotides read TGTGCCAGCAGTGCGGGAGCTGAAGCTTTCTTT.

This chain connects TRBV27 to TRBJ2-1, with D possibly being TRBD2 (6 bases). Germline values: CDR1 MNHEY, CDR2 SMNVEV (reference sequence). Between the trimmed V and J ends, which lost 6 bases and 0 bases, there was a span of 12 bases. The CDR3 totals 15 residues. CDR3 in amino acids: CASSFGGGSYNEQFF. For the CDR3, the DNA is TGTGCCAGCAGCTTTGGGGGAGGCTCCTACAATGAGCAGTTCTTC.

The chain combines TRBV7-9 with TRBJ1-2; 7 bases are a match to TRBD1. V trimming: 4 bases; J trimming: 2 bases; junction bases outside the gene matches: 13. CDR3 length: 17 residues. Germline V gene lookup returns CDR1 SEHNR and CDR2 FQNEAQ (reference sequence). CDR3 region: CASSSPTGLETNYGYTF. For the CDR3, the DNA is TGTGCCAGCAGCTCCCCGACAGGGCTGGAGACGAACTATGGCTACACCTTC.

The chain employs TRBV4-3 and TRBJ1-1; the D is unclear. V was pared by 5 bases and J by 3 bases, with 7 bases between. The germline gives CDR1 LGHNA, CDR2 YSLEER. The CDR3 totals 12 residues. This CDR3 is CASSSGYTEAFF. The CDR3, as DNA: TGCGCCAGCAGCTCAGGTTACACTGAAGCTTTCTTT.

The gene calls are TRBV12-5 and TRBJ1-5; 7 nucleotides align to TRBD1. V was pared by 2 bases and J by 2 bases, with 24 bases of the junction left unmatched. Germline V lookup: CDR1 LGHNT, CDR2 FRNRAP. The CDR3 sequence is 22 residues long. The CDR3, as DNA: TGTGCTAGTGGTTTGCTCTTCCGGCCCGGGACAGATCGAGAACGGGGCAATCAGCCCCAGCATTTT. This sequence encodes CASGLLFRPGTDRERGNQPQHF.